The 23 T cell receptor beta chains below come from one sample, sequenced in a study of T-cell memory formation after mild COVID-19. MiXCR, run by TCRdb on the 5' RACE reads, gives a single entry per CDR3 protein. This sample carries 250,000 to 350,000 distinct CDR3 sequences, more than 15% of them seen once, and the ten largest clones take about a fifth. The sequenced sample was PBMCs or a T cell subset sorted from them (not recorded which). The receptors stem from a man in his late teens or twenties who had mild COVID-19 (a few samples of this study predate the infection). Cell type and time point are not known.

This chain uses TRBV6-5 with TRBJ2-7; D gene unclear. The V and J ends lost 5 bases and 6 bases respectively, with 14 bases between them. The CDR3 consists of 13 residues. Germline CDR1 MNHEY, CDR2 SVGAGI. CDR3 protein: CASSPQMGSEQYF. For the CDR3, the DNA is TGTGCCAGCAGTCCGCAAATGGGTTCCGAGCAGTACTTC.

This clonotype was seen more than once but under ten times. The V gene is TRBV4-1, the J gene TRBJ2-2; TRBD2 matches at 9 bases. This CDR3 is 17 amino acids long. V dropped 1 base and J dropped 5; count of bases not matched to a gene: 8. In germline, CDR1 is MGHRA, CDR2 YSYEKL. The CDR3 nucleotides read TGCGCCAGCAGCCAAGTCCGCGGGGGGGCATGGACCGGGGAGCTGTTTTTT. Encoded protein: CASSQVRGGAWTGELFF.

The CDR3 loop is CSAQGGGPDQPQHF. The CDR3 nucleotides are TGCAGTGCTCAGGGCGGGGGGCCTGATCAGCCCCAGCATTTT. The chain uses TRBV20-1 and TRBJ1-5, with D possibly TRBD1 on 6 matching bases. CDR1 and CDR2 (germline): DFQATT, SNEGSKA (reference sequence). CDR3 length: 14 amino acids. V was pared by 5 bases and J by 5 bases, with 16 bases between.

This clonotype has a handful of counts. The V and J genes are TRBV6-5 and TRBJ2-3, with unresolved D. The CDR3 length is 16 residues. Trimming removed 6 bases from V and 1 base from J, with 17 bases in between. CDR1 MNHEY and CDR2 SVGAGI come from the germline V gene. The DNA for the CDR3 is TGTGCCAGCAGACCTGGGCCCAGCACGCGCACAGATACGCAGTATTTT. Residues: CASRPGPSTRTDTQYF.

J is TRBJ2-7 and V is TRBV4-2, with 11 bases fitting TRBD2. The CDR3 runs to 16 residues. CDR1 and CDR2 from the germline V gene are LGHNA and YNFKEQ. Trimming removed 4 bases from V and 3 bases from J; junction bases left unmatched: 8. CDR3 DNA sequence: TGTGCCAGCAGCCGCATAGCCGGGACTAGCGGCTACGAGCAGTACTTC. This translates into CASSRIAGTSGYEQYF.

The chain uses TRBV7-2 and TRBJ2-3; 8 bases line up with TRBD1. In germline, CDR1 is SGHTA, CDR2 FQGNSA. V lost 6 bases, J lost 6 bases, and 11 bases stayed unmatched. The CDR3 is 15 residues long. CDR3 bases: TGTGCCAGCAGACGGGACAGGCAAAGTTCGGATACGCAGTATTTT. Translated, it gives CASRRDRQSSDTQYF.

V gene TRBV3-1 combines with J gene TRBJ2-2; either TRBD1 or TRBD2 may supply D (5 bases each). Trimming removed 3 bases at V and 5 bases at J, with 7 bases between. The CDR3 totals 13 residues. Germline V gene sequence: CDR1 LGHDT, CDR2 YNNKEL (reference sequence). This chain's CDR3 is CASSQGTTGELFF. For the CDR3, the DNA is TGTGCCAGCAGCCAGGGGACGACCGGGGAGCTGTTTTTT. The full variable domain, in which reference TRBV3-1 and TRBJ2-2 provide the parts outside the CDR3, is DTAVSQTPKYLVTQMGNDKSIKCEQNLGHDTMYWYKQDSKKFLKIMFSYNNKELIINETVPNRFSPKSPDKAHLNLHINSLELGDSAVYFCASSQGTTGELFFGEGSRLTVL.

The chain links TRBV29-1 to TRBJ1-1, with 8 bases aligning to TRBD1. The CDR3 totals 14 residues. J gave up 5 bases and V 3 bases, and 8 bases lay outside the gene matches. Germline CDR1 is SQVTM and CDR2 is ANQGSEA. CDR3 in amino acids: CSVDSQGAWTEAFF. CDR3 coding DNA: TGCAGCGTTGACTCCCAGGGGGCATGGACTGAAGCTTTCTTT.

This clonotype occurred a few times. The chain couples TRBV20-1 to TRBJ1-1; 7 bases are a match to TRBD1. Losses at the gene ends were 4 bases for V and 7 bases for J; bases not matched to a gene: 15. Per germline, CDR1 DFQATT and CDR2 SNEGSKA (reference sequence). The CDR3 is 15 residues long. The CDR3 bases are TGCAGTGCTAATAGGCCGGACAGGTTCAGGCATGAAGCTTTCTTT. Translated: CSANRPDRFRHEAFF.

This chain uses TRBV5-1 with TRBJ2-3, with TRBD1 matching over 11 bases. CDR1 and CDR2 (germline): SGHRS, YFSETQ. Trimming cost V 3 bases and J 8 bases; bases outside gene matches: 14. This CDR3 region has 17 residues. CDR3 DNA: TGCGCCAGCAGCTCCTATCCGGGACAGGGGGTTTCGGGTACGCAGTATTTT. Amino acids: CASSSYPGQGVSGTQYF.

V gene TRBV29-1 combines with J gene TRBJ2-3; D remains unclear. The CDR3 spans 13 residues. V was clipped by 5 bases and J by 4 bases, with 13 bases between them. CDR1 SQVTM and CDR2 ANQGSEA come from the germline V gene. CDR3 sequence reads: CSVRLEIADTQYF. Written as DNA, the CDR3 is TGCAGCGTTCGGCTAGAGATCGCAGATACGCAGTATTTT.

The rearrangement joins TRBV7-2 to TRBJ1-1; 9 nucleotides align to TRBD1. The germline V gene encodes CDR1 SGHTA and CDR2 FQGNSA. V gave up 5 bases and J gave up 6 bases; unmatched junction bases: 7. The CDR3 sequence is 14 residues long. CDR3 nucleotide sequence: TGTGCCAGCAGCGGCCGGACAGGGGACGCTGAAGCTTTCTTT. It yields the protein CASSGRTGDAEAFF. Looking up the rest from reference TRBV7-2 and TRBJ1-1 gives the full variable domain: GAGVSQSPSNKVTEKGKDVELRCDPISGHTALYWYRQSLGQGLEFLIYFQGNSAPDKSGLPSDRFSAERTGGSVSTLTIQRTQQEDSAVYLCASSGRTGDAEAFFGQGTRLTVV.

This clonotype occurred a few times. This sequence joins TRBV20-1 and TRBJ2-1, with TRBD2 identical over 7 bases. V lost 0 bases to trimming and J lost 12 bases; unmatched junction nucleotides: 11. The CDR3 is 14 residues long. Germline lookup yields CDR1 DFQATT and CDR2 SNEGSKA (reference sequence). The CDR3 sequence: CSAREGTTRRGQFF. The DNA of the CDR3 is TGCAGTGCTAGAGAGGGGACTACTCGACGGGGGCAGTTCTTC.

The CDR3 bases are TGTGCCAGCAGTTTACTGGGGGGGGACACTGAAGCTTTCTTT. It yields the protein CASSLLGGDTEAFF. J is TRBJ1-1 and V is TRBV27; D might be TRBD1 (5 bases). The germline V gene has CDR1 MNHEY and CDR2 SMNVEV (reference sequence). Trimming left V 2 bases short and J 3 bases short, with 10 bases between. This CDR3 contains 14 residues.

This clonotype has only a few counts. The V call is TRBV28, the J call TRBJ2-7; perhaps TRBD1 as D (5 bases). The CDR3 consists of 14 residues. Germline assignment: CDR1 MDHEN and CDR2 SYDVKM. The V and J ends lost 2 bases and 0 bases respectively, with 8 bases between them. The CDR3 here is CASSLSRDSYEQYV. The CDR3 coding sequence is TGTGCCAGCAGTTTAAGCAGGGACTCCTACGAGCAGTACGTC.

This chain's CDR3 is CASSIHRDRVDYGYTF. The CDR3 DNA sequence: TGTGCCAGCAGTATACACCGGGACAGGGTCGACTATGGCTACACCTTC. This chain links TRBV6-6 with TRBJ1-2; 9 positions agree with TRBD1. The CDR3 is 16 amino acids. J lost 3 bases, V lost 5 bases, and 10 bases had no gene match. CDR1 is MNHNY, CDR2 SVGAGI, per germline (reference sequence).

This clonotype has more than one count but fewer than ten. The chain combines TRBV7-3 with TRBJ2-1, with 10 bases identical to TRBD1. Germline CDR1 reads SGHTA; CDR2 reads FQGTGA. The CDR3 covers 14 residues. V trimming: 5 bases; J trimming: 8 bases; junction bases outside the gene matches: 6. The CDR3 sequence is CASSPTGGLDEQFF. The CDR3 DNA reads TGTGCCAGCAGCCCGACAGGGGGCCTGGATGAGCAGTTCTTC.

The table lists this clonotype with a few counts. This chain uses TRBV2 with TRBJ1-2; D unclear. Per germline, CDR1 SNHLY and CDR2 FYNNEI. This CDR3 has 16 residues. Trimming cost V 0 bases and J 0 bases, with 11 bases left between them. The CDR3 DNA reads TGTGCCAGCAGTGAAGCTCTTACAGCCGCTAACTATGGCTACACCTTC. This encodes CASSEALTAANYGYTF.

This clonotype was recorded at least ten times. The J gene is TRBJ2-2, the V gene TRBV7-3, with 9 bases lining up with TRBD1. The CDR3 sequence is 16 residues long. Germline loops: CDR1 SGHTA, CDR2 FQGTGA. Trimming removed 1 base from V and 0 bases from J; junction bases left unmatched: 0. CDR3 amino acids: CASSLRDRANTGELFF. CDR3 sequence (DNA): TGTGCCAGCAGCTTAAGGGACAGGGCGAACACCGGGGAGCTGTTTTTT.

This clonotype was counted ten times or more. The junction and the germline gene differ at one end; a read error may be behind it. The V gene is TRBV6-5, the J gene TRBJ1-1; perhaps TRBD1 as D (5 bases). CDR1 is MNHEY, CDR2 SVGAGI, per germline. The CDR3 loop spans 14 amino acids. CDR3 nucleotides: TGTGCCAGCAGTTCCCCGGGGGTGAAGACTGAAGCTTTCTTT. Amino acid sequence: CASSSPGVKTEAFF.

The gene calls are TRBV7-9 and TRBJ1-2; the match to TRBD1 covers 9 bases. V shed 5 bases and J 4 bases; nucleotides not matched to a gene: 8. Germline loops: CDR1 SEHNR, CDR2 FQNEAQ (reference sequence). This CDR3 contains 15 residues. CDR3 residues: CASSVGQGLSYGYTF. Written as DNA, the CDR3 is TGTGCCAGCAGCGTCGGACAGGGGCTTTCCTATGGCTACACCTTC.

Many counts were recorded for this clonotype. The gene calls are TRBV6-6 and TRBJ2-7; 9 positions agree with TRBD1. Germline loops: CDR1 MNHNY, CDR2 SVGAGI (reference sequence). V lost 8 bases to trimming and J lost 0 bases; unmatched junction nucleotides: 8. CDR3 length: 15 residues. For the CDR3, the DNA is TGTGCCAGCGGATGGACAGGGGTGAGCTCCTACGAGCAGTACTTC. Encoded protein: CASGWTGVSSYEQYF.

Many counts were recorded for this clonotype. V gene TRBV7-9 combines with J gene TRBJ1-5; D is possibly TRBD1 (5 bases). Germline V lookup: CDR1 SEHNR, CDR2 FQNEAQ (reference sequence). V was clipped by 0 bases and J by 2 bases, with 5 bases between them. The CDR3 sequence is 14 residues long. The CDR3 protein is CASSLATGNQPQHF. CDR3 coding DNA: TGTGCCAGCAGCTTAGCGACAGGCAATCAGCCCCAGCATTTT.